The source of this T cell receptor beta chain is a study of T cells in Graves' hyperthyroidism and ophthalmopathy (dated by TCRdb to about 2019). Regarding the research as a whole: TCR V-J signatures able to tell the groups apart were searched for in a discovery cohort of 90 to 100 patients, of whom roughly 42 had Graves' ophthalmopathy and roughly 59 had stable Graves' hyperthyroidism. In more than five Graves' hyperthyroidism patients, the study also compared T-cell repertoires from thyroid tissue with T-cell repertoires from blood. Prospective prediction of ophthalmopathy was tested in an independent validation cohort of fewer than 20 hyperthyroidism patients and approximately 17 patients who later progressed to ophthalmopathy. After sampling, hyperthyroidism patients received methimazole starting at 30 mg daily, and ophthalmopathy patients received high-dose intravenous methylprednisolone. For training and testing, the roughly 93 patients in the discovery cohort were randomly divided in a 7:3 ratio. The paper describes TCR Vbeta CDR3 sequencing of about 140 peripheral blood samples, made up of about 40 ophthalmopathy patients, more than 70 hyperthyroidism patients and 17 progressor patients.

This clonotype was recorded once. Its specific antigen is unknown. Within one base of it there is no much larger clone, and no base qualities were kept. One read provides weak support. Patients with uncontrolled infections, other autoimmune diseases, pregnancy or lactation were excluded. Clinical symptoms, serum thyroxine and TRAb, thyroid ultrasound, and orbital computed tomography formed the basis for the diagnoses. Total RNA was extracted with Trizol reagent, and quality was checked on an Agilent 2100 Bioanalyzer. V gives up 9 bases and J gives up 0 bases, and the segment between their germline ends measures 11 bases. The CDR3, cysteine through phenylalanine, is 13 amino acids long. Kept here is only the CDR3 DNA, which spans 39 bases and is read in frame from base 1. CDR1 and CDR2, per the germline V gene (reference sequence), are LNHDA and SQIVND. Study-wide conclusions, independent of this receptor: During validation, the model predicted progression to ophthalmopathy a median of about 6.5 months ahead of onset, with almost 71% sensitivity and almost 75% specificity. A 13 V-J signature model separated ophthalmopathy from stable hyperthyroidism, with around 91% sensitivity and 81.08% specificity in cross-validation and 80%/75% in testing. Most expanded thyroid clonotypes (frequency above 0.001) were also detected in blood, suggesting blood repertoires may reflect thyroid immune responses. Sample size was not statistically predetermined, and investigators were not blinded to group allocation.

The TCR beta CDR3 regions were amplified from the RNA transcripts. The TCR CDR3 was subjected to a first round of RT-PCR using the HTBI primer set and the Qiagen OneStep RT-PCR kit. Libraries were constructed in a second round of multiplex PCR, after which size selection and purification were performed. The libraries were sequenced on an Illumina HiSeq2000 using paired-end 100 bp reads. Under the source paper's analysis protocol: Raw data were processed with SOAPnuke, discarding reads with adapters, uncalled bases, mean Phred below 15, or no exact constant-primer or identifier match. High-quality paired reads were merged with COPE v1.2.5, and unique nucleotide sequences were defined as clonotypes. Clonotypes were aligned to IMGT TRBV, TRBD and TRBJ reference segments using MiTCR v1.1. Only V-J combinations with frequency above 0.0001, covering 99.2% of repertoires, were analysed. A TCS score was defined as the ratio of F50 (clonal expansion) to E x V (chaos), with BLOSUM62-based TCRdist applied between CDR3 peptides within each V-J. Welch's t-statistics and random forest reduced some 510 V-J features to 10 to 15, which were used in a naive Bayes classifier (R e1071). The Morisita-Horn index was used to measure how similar the thyroid and blood repertoires were. TCRdb ran its own pipeline on the public reads, namely fastp trimming at Q25 and MiXCR clone calling, and kept in-frame beta chains. For every CDR3 protein sequence, its rows merge into one entry that carries the most common genes and DNA. TCRdb's processing, not the authors', yielded these V and J calls. The table for this sample lists about 570,000 distinct CDR3 sequences; about 45% of them were counted only once. The ten biggest clones cover roughly 20% of the sample.

The TCR sequence derives from an adult woman with Graves' disease, either hyperthyroidism or ophthalmopathy (not recorded which). The specimen was peripheral blood or thyroid tissue (not recorded which). The V and J segments used are TRBV19 and TRBJ1-1; the D gene is perhaps TRBD1, on 5 matching bases. The CDR3 region: CASVRQMNTEAFF. The nucleotide sequence reads as follows: TGTGCCAGCGTCCGACAGATGAACACTGAAGCTTTCTTT.